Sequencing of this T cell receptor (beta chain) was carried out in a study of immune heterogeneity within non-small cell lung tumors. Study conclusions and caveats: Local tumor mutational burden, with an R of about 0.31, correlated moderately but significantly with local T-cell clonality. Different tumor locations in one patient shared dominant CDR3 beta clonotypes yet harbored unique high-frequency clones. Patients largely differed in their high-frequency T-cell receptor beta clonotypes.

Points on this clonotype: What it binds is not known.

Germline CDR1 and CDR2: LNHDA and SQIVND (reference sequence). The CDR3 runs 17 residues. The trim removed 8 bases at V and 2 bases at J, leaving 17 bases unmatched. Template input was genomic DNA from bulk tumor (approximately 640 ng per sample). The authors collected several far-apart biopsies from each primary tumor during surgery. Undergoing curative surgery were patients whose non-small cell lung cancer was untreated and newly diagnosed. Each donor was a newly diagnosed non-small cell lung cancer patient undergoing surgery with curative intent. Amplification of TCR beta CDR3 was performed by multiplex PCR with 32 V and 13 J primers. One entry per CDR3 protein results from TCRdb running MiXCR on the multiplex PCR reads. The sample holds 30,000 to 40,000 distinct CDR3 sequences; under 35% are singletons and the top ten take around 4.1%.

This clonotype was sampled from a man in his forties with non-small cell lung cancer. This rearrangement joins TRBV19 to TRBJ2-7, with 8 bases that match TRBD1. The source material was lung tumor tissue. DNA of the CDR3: TGTGCCAGTTCATTCCGAGCCGGGACAGGATCCACCTACGAGCAGTACTTC. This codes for CASSFRAGTGSTYEQYF.